Below, 14 T cell receptor beta chains from the same sample are listed, as sequenced in a study of CD8 T cell repertoires and HIV-1 epitope variants. For these receptors, no antigen is known. The repertoire was sequenced with immunoSEQ multiplex PCR; TCRdb's copy has only in-frame clones and lacks some. The repertoire has 4,500 to 5,000 clones, roughly two thirds of them found once; the top ten carry around 43%. Sequencing was performed on cultured CD8+ T cells derived from PBMCs. The source is a male donor with HIV.

This clone is medium-sized in the sample. The V gene is TRBV4-3, the J gene TRBJ2-4; D is unclear. V lost 1 base and J lost 8, with 9 bases in between. This CDR3 is built from 13 residues. The germline V gene encodes CDR1 LGHNA and CDR2 YSLEER. Written as DNA, the CDR3 is TGCGCCAGCAGCCAAGGGGTGTCGGACATTCAGTACTTC. Translation: CASSQGVSDIQYF.

This chain links TRBV9 with TRBJ2-3; 8 positions agree with TRBD2. V shed 0 bases, J shed 1 base, and the junction held 10 bases outside the gene matches. The CDR3 is 18 amino acids. Germline-derived CDR1 and CDR2 are SGDLS and YYNGEE. As DNA, the CDR3 is TGTGCCAGCAGCGTAGGTTGGGCGGGAGGAGAAGGCACAGATACGCAGTATTTT. This gives the protein CASSVGWAGGEGTDTQYF.

This clone was counted a single time. The chain has TRBV7-2 and TRBJ2-1; no firm D call. The CDR3 contains 12 residues. Trimming shortened V by 2 bases and J by 8 bases, and 7 bases separated the two germline ends. CDR1 and CDR2 (germline): SGHTA, FQGNSA. The CDR3 coding sequence is TGTGCCAGCAGCTTAAGTGTGGATGAGCAGTTCTTC. Translated: CASSLSVDEQFF.

This clone has a single count. This chain uses TRBV5-7 with TRBJ2-4, with a weak D call TRBD2 (6 bases). TRBV5-7 is designated an ORF whose function remains uncertain. Trimming took 4 bases from V and 3 from J, leaving 20 bases between them. This CDR3 comprises 17 residues. The CDR3 DNA follows: TGTGCCAGCAGCGGCGGGTGGAGGGATTGGGACAAAAACATTCAGTACTTC. As protein: CASSGGWRDWDKNIQYF.

The chain couples TRBV5-6 to TRBJ2-1; 7 bases align to TRBD2. The CDR3 sequence is 13 residues long. CDR1 and CDR2 from the germline V gene are SGHDT and YYEEEE. V gave up 4 bases and J gave up 2 bases; unmatched junction bases: 0. CDR3 residues: CASSRGAYNEQFF. The CDR3 nucleotides are TGTGCCAGCAGCCGGGGGGCCTACAATGAGCAGTTCTTC. Complete variable domain (other parts from reference TRBV5-6 and TRBJ2-1): DAGVTQSPTHLIKTRGQQVTLRCSPKSGHDTVSWYQQALGQGPQFIFQYYEEEERQRGNFPDRFSGHQFPNYSSELNVNALLLGDSALYLCASSRGAYNEQFFGPGTRLTVL.

The chain has TRBV11-2 and TRBJ2-5; D perhaps matches TRBD2 (5 bases). The CDR3 extends over 14 amino acids. The V and J ends lost 0 bases and 5 bases respectively, with 10 bases between them. Germline V CDR1 and CDR2: SGHAT, FQNNGV. CDR3 DNA: TGTGCCAGCAGCTTAGAACTAGTCCGTGAGACCCAGTACTTC. Encoded protein: CASSLELVRETQYF. Variable domain in full (rest from reference TRBV11-2 and TRBJ2-5): EAGVAQSPRYKIIEKRQSVAFWCNPISGHATLYWYQQILGQGPKLLIQFQNNGVVDDSQLPKDRFSAERLKGVDSTLKIQPAKLEDSAVYLCASSLELVRETQYFGPGTRLLVL.

The chain is built from TRBV7-2 and TRBJ1-2; possibly TRBD1 for D (5 bases). V dropped 6 bases and J dropped 7 bases, with 12 bases sitting between them. The CDR3 is 12 residues long. Germline CDR1 SGHTA, CDR2 FQGNSA. Here the CDR3 DNA reads TGTGCCAGCAGTCTCCGAGGGGTTGGCTACACCTTC. Protein: CASSLRGVGYTF.

The chain couples TRBV28 to TRBJ1-2; possible D gene TRBD1, 5 bases. V was clipped by 5 bases and J by 1 base, with 17 bases between them. This CDR3 spans 16 amino acids. Germline assignment: CDR1 MDHEN and CDR2 SYDVKM. CDR3 residues: CASSLDPTDFNYGYTF. The CDR3 nucleotides are TGTGCCAGCAGTCTGGACCCGACAGATTTTAACTATGGCTACACCTTC.

The V gene is TRBV20-1, the J gene TRBJ2-3; no reliable D call. Deletions cut 4 bases from V and 4 bases from J, with 3 bases between. The CDR3 totals 10 residues. From germline, CDR1 is DFQATT and CDR2 SNEGSKA (reference sequence). The CDR3 sequence: CSAMADTQYF. The CDR3, as DNA: TGCAGTGCTATGGCAGATACGCAGTATTTT.

The chain joins TRBV10-3 to TRBJ2-7, with 10 bases lining up with TRBD2. V trimming: 4 bases; J trimming: 4 bases; junction bases outside the gene matches: 4. The germline V gene encodes CDR1 ENHRY and CDR2 SYGVKD. The CDR3 contains 14 residues. For the CDR3, the DNA is TGTGCCATCAGTGGGACTAGCGGTTCTTACGAGCAGTACTTC. Translation: CAISGTSGSYEQYF.

In its sample, this clone was seen a few times. V and J are TRBV4-2 and TRBJ2-1; 7 positions agree with TRBD2. The CDR3 is 14 amino acids. J gave up 9 bases and V 0 bases, and 5 bases lay outside the gene matches. The V gene's germline CDR1 is LGHNA and CDR2 YNFKEQ. The CDR3 DNA sequence: TGTGCCAGCAGCCAAGAAGGGCTAGCGGTTGAGCAGTTCTTC. This translates into CASSQEGLAVEQFF.

The chain is built from TRBV4-2 and TRBJ2-3; 8 nucleotides agree with TRBD2. V lost 0 bases to trimming and J lost 7 bases; unmatched junction nucleotides: 9. This CDR3 region has 16 residues. The germline gives CDR1 LGHNA, CDR2 YNFKEQ. The CDR3 spells CASSQDRAGVGNTQYF. DNA of the CDR3: TGTGCCAGCAGCCAAGATCGAGCGGGGGTCGGAAATACGCAGTATTTT.

The CDR3 DNA sequence: TGTGCCAGCAGCTTAGCCCCCGGGAGCCCACACGGGGAGACCCAGTACTTC. Its translation is CASSLAPGSPHGETQYF. V gene TRBV7-6 combines with J gene TRBJ2-5; a possible D gene is TRBD2 (6 bases). V lost 0 bases and J 5 bases, leaving 19 bases between the germline ends. The CDR3 consists of 17 residues. CDR1 is SGHVS, CDR2 FNYEAQ, per germline.

The chain carries TRBV9 and TRBJ2-4, with 10 bases matching TRBD1. CDR1 SGDLS and CDR2 YYNGEE come from the germline V gene. The CDR3 length is 15 residues. V was clipped by 5 bases and J by 5 bases; unmatched bases: 7. CDR3 loop: CASSAIGQGENIQYF. The CDR3 region has the DNA TGTGCCAGCAGTGCCATTGGACAGGGGGAAAACATTCAGTACTTC.